Described below is a single T cell receptor beta chain sequence and its context. The target antigen is unknown. The sample originates from a study of T cell repertoires in ileal Crohn's disease. The CDR3 covers 14 residues. The trim removed 1 base at V and 8 bases at J, leaving 7 bases unmatched. Germline V CDR1 and CDR2: MDHEN, SYDVKM. Time point indicated: neoterminal ileum biopsy at postoperative endoscopy, about 6 months after surgery. Patients were adults with ileal or ileocolonic Crohn's disease needing resection. Repertoires were generated with immunoSEQ multiplex PCR, while TCRdb's copy carries only in-frame clones and drops some. The sample has about 11,000 clones, 72% seen once. Study-wide results and limits: Clonality above 26.8% at surgery always came with endoscopic recurrence.

What was sequenced was ileal tissue. The chain uses TRBV28 and TRBJ1-2; 7 bases match TRBD1. The receptor's source is an adult with Crohn's disease. The CDR3 region has the DNA TGTGCCAGCAGTTTATACCTACAGGGGAGGGGCTACACCTTC. The encoded protein is CASSLYLQGRGYTF.